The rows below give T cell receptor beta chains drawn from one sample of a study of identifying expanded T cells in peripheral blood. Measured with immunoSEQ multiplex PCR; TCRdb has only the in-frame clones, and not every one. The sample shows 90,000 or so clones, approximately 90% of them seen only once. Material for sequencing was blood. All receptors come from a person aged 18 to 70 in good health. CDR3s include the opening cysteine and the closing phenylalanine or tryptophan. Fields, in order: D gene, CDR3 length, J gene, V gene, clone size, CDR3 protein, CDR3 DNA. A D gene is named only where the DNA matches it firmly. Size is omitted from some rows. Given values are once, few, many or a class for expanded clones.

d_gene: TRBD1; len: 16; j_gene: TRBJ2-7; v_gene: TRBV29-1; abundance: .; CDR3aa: CSVEQGAYADYYEQYF; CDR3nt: TGCAGCGTTGAACAGGGGGCCTATGCGGACTACTACGAGCAGTACTTC
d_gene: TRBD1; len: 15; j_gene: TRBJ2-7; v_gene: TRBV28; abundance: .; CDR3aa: CASRTGQGGRDEQYF; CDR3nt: TGTGCCAGCAGGACAGGACAGGGGGGTCGGGACGAGCAGTACTTC
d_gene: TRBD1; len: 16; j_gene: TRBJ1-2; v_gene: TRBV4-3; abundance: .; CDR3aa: CASSQDFRDRPYGYTF; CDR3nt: TGCGCCAGCAGCCAAGACTTCCGGGACAGGCCATATGGCTACACCTTC
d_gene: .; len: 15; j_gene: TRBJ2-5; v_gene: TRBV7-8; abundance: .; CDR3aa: CASTREAPARETQYF; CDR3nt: TGTGCCAGCACTCGCGAAGCACCAGCACGGGAGACCCAGTACTTC
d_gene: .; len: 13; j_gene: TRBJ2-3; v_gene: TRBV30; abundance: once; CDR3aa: CAWTPGATDTQYF; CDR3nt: TGTGCCTGGACTCCGGGGGCAACAGATACGCAGTATTTT
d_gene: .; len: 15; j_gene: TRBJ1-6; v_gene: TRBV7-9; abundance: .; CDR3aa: CASSLEPAPYSPLHF; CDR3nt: TGTGCCAGCAGCTTAGAGCCGGCACCCTATTCACCCCTCCACTTT
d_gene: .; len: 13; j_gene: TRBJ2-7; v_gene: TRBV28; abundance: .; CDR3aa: CASTPGATYEQYF; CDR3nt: TGTGCCAGCACCCCGGGGGCTACCTACGAGCAGTACTTC
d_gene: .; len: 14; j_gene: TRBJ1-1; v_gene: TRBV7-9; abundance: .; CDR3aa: CASSPSTGAEEAFF; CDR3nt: TGTGCCAGCAGCCCGTCGACAGGAGCTGAAGAAGCTTTCTTT
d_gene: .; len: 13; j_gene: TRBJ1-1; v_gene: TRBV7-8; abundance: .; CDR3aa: CASSLGSGGEAFF; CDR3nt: TGTGCCAGCAGCTTAGGGAGTGGCGGTGAAGCTTTCTTT
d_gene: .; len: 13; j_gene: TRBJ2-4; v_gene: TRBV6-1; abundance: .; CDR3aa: CASSSSGLNIQYF; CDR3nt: TGTGCCAGCTCCAGCTCAGGGTTAAACATTCAGTACTTC
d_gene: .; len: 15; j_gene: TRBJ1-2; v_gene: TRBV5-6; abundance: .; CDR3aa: CASSSLTIGYSGYTF; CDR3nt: TGTGCCAGCAGCTCACTGACAATCGGATACTCCGGCTACACCTTC
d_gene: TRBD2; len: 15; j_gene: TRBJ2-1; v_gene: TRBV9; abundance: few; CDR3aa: CASSAISGGAQEQFF; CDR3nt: TGTGCCAGCAGCGCAATTAGCGGGGGGGCACAGGAGCAGTTCTTC
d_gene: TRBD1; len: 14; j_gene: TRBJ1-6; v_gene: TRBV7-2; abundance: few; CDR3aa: CASSTTGRQSPLHF; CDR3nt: TGTGCCAGCAGCACGACAGGGCGGCAGTCACCCCTCCACTTT
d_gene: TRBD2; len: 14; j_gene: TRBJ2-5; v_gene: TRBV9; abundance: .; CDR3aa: CASSVAAGGQTQYF; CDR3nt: TGTGCCAGCAGCGTAGCTGCGGGGGGGCAGACCCAGTACTTC
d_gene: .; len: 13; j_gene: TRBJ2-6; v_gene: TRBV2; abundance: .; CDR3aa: CASRDGSTAVLTF; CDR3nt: TGTGCCAGCAGAGATGGGAGTACAGCCGTCCTGACTTTC
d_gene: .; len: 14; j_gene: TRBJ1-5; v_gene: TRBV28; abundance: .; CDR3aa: CASSLRNGIQPQHF; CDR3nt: TGTGCCAGCAGCTTAAGGAACGGGATCCAGCCCCAGCATTTT
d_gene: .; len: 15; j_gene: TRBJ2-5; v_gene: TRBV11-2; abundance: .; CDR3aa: CASSFIITDQETQYF; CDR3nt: TGTGCCAGCAGCTTCATTATCACAGACCAAGAGACCCAGTACTTC
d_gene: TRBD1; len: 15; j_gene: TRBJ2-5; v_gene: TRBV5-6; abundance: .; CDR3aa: CASSLASGQGETQYF; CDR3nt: TGTGCCAGCAGCTTGGCCTCCGGACAGGGAGAGACCCAGTACTTC
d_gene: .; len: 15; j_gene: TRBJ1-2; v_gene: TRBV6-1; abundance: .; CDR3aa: CATSLGGGAGYGYTF; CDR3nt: TGTGCCACCAGCCTTGGGGGGGGCGCGGGCTATGGCTACACCTTC
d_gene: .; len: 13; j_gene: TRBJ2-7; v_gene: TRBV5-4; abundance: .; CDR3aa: CASGADSLSEQYF; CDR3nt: TGTGCCAGCGGGGCGGACTCACTCAGCGAGCAGTACTTC
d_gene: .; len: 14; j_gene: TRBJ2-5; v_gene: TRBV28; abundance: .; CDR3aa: CASSPRESKETQYF; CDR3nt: TGTGCCAGCAGCCCCCGGGAATCGAAAGAGACCCAGTACTTC
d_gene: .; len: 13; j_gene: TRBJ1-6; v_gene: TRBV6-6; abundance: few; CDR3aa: CASRTDYNSPLHF; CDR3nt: TGTGCCAGCAGGACCGATTATAATTCACCCCTCCACTTT
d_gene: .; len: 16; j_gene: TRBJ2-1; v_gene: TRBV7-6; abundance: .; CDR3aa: CASSGGTGGPYNEQFF; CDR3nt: TGTGCCAGCAGCGGGGGTACAGGAGGTCCCTACAATGAGCAGTTCTTC
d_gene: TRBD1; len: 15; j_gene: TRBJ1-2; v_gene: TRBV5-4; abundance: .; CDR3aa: CASSWNGQASRGYTF; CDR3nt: TGTGCCAGCAGCTGGAACGGACAGGCGTCTCGGGGCTACACCTTC
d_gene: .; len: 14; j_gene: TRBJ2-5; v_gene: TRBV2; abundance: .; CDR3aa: CASSDRRGRETQYF; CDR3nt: TGTGCCAGCAGTGACAGAAGGGGGAGAGAGACCCAGTACTTC
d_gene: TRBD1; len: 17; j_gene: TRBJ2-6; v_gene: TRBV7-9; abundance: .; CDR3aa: CASSYPQGVPGANVLTF; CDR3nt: TGTGCCAGCAGCTACCCTCAGGGGGTACCTGGGGCCAACGTCCTGACTTTC
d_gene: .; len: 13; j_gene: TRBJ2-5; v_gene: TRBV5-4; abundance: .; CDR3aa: CASSGASQETQYF; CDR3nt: TGTGCCAGCAGCGGGGCTAGCCAAGAGACCCAGTACTTC
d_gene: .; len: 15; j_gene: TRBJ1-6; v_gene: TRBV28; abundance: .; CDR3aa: CASSFVGGGYSPLHF; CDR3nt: TGTGCCAGCAGTTTTGTGGGGGGCGGGTATTCACCCCTCCACTTT
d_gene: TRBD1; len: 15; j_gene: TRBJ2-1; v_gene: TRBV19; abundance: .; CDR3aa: CASSASGTDYNEQFF; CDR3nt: TGTGCCAGTAGTGCTTCCGGGACAGACTACAATGAGCAGTTCTTC
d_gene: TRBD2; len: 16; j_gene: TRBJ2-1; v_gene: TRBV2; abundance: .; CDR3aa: CASSDPLAGPYNEQFF; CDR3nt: TGTGCCAGCAGTGATCCTCTAGCGGGGCCCTACAATGAGCAGTTCTTC
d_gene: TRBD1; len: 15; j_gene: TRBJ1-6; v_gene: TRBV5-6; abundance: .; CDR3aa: CASSPGTGSNSPLHF; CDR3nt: TGTGCCAGCAGCCCGGGGACAGGTAGTAATTCACCCCTCCACTTT
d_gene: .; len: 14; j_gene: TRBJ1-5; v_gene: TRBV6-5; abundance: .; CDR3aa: CASSHAGNNQPQHF; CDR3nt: TGTGCCAGCAGTCACGCAGGGAACAATCAGCCCCAGCATTTT
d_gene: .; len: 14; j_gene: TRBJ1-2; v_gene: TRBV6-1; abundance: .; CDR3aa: CASSEIQGPAGYTF; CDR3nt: TGTGCCAGCAGTGAAATCCAGGGGCCAGCTGGCTACACCTTC
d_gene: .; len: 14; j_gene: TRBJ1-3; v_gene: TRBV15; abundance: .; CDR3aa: CATSRGISGNTIYF; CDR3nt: TGTGCCACCAGCAGAGGGATCTCTGGAAACACCATATATTTT
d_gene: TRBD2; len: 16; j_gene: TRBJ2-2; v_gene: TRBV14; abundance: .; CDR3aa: CASSQAGRGNTGELFF; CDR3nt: TGTGCCAGCAGCCAAGCAGGGAGGGGGAACACCGGGGAGCTGTTTTTT
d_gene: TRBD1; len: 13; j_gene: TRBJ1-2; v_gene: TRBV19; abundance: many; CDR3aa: CASIRGQDYGYTF; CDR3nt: TGTGCCAGTATAAGGGGGCAAGACTATGGCTACACCTTC
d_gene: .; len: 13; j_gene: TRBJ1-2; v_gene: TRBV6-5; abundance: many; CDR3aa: CASKIHHLYGYTF; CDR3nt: TGTGCCAGCAAGATACACCATCTCTATGGCTACACCTTC
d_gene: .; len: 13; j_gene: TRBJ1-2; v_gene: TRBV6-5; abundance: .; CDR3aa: CAAGAGAPYGYTF; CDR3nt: TGTGCCGCCGGGGCTGGGGCGCCGTATGGCTACACCTTC
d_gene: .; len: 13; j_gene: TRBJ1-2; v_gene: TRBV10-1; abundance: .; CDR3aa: CASSPETGVTYTF; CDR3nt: TGCGCCAGCAGTCCTGAGACAGGAGTCACCTACACCTTC
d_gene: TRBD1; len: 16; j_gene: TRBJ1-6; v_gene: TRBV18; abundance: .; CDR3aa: CASSPPGQRGNSPLHF; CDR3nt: TGTGCCAGCTCACCACCGGGACAGCGGGGTAATTCACCCCTCCACTTT
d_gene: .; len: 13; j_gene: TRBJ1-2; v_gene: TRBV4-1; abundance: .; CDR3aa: CASSQSLNYGYTF; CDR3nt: TGCGCCAGCAGCCAAAGTCTTAACTATGGCTACACCTTC
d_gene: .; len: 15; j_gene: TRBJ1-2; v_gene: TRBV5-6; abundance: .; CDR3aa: CASSFSTENPYGYTF; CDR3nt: TGTGCCAGCAGCTTCTCTACCGAAAACCCTTATGGCTACACCTTC
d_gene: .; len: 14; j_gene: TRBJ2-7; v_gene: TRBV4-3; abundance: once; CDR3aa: CASSQDSGAYEQYF; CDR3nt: TGCGCCAGCAGCCAAGATTCAGGTGCCTACGAGCAGTACTTC
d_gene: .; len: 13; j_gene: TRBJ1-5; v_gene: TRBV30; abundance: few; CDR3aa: CAWSGDRQRPQHF; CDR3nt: TGTGCCTGGAGTGGCGACAGGCAGAGGCCCCAGCATTTT
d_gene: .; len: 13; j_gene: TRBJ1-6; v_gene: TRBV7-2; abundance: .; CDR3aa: CASSLMLSQTLHF; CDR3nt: TGTGCCAGCAGCTTAATGTTAAGTCAGACCCTCCACTTT
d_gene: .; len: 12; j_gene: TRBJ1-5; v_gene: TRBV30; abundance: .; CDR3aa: CAWSYSNQPQHF; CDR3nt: TGTGCCTGGAGTTATAGCAATCAGCCCCAGCATTTT
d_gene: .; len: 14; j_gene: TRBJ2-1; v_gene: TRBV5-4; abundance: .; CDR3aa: CASSFDRSYNEQFF; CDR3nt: TGTGCCAGCAGCTTTGACAGGTCCTACAATGAGCAGTTCTTC
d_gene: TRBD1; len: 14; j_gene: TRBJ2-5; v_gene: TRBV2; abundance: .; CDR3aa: CASGKVTRGRTQYF; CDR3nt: TGTGCCAGCGGCAAGGTGACAAGGGGGCGAACCCAGTACTTC
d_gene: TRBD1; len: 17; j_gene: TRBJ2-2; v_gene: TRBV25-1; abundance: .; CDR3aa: CASSSHGTAQLTGELFF; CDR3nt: TGTGCCAGCAGTTCCCACGGGACAGCCCAGCTCACCGGGGAGCTGTTTTTT
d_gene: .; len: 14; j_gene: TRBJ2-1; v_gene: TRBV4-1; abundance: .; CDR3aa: CASSQGQGLNEQFF; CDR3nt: TGCGCCAGCAGCCAGGGGCAGGGTCTGAATGAGCAGTTCTTC
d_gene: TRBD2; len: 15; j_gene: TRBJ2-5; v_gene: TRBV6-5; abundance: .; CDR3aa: CASSLLAGASETQYF; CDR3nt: TGTGCCAGCAGTTTGTTAGCGGGTGCCTCAGAGACCCAGTACTTC
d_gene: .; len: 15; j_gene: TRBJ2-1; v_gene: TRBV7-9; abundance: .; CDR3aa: CASSKGGAELNEQFF; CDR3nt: TGTGCCAGCAGCAAAGGGGGGGCAGAACTAAATGAGCAGTTCTTC
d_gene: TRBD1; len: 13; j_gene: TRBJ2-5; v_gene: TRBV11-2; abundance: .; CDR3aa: CASSFDRVETQYF; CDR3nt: TGTGCCAGCAGCTTCGACAGGGTAGAGACCCAGTACTTC
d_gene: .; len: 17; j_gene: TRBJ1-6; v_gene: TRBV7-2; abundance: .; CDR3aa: CASSLAPGSPYNSPLHF; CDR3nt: TGTGCCAGCAGCCTAGCCCCGGGGAGCCCCTATAATTCACCCCTCCACTTT
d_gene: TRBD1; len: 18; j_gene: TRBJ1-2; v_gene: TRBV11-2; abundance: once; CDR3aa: CASSLGQFPGQGTYGYTF; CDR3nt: TGTGCCAGCAGCTTAGGTCAATTCCCGGGACAGGGGACCTATGGCTACACCTTC
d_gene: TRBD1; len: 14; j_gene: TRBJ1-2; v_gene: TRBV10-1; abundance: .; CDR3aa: CASSRDRGDYGYTF; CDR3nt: TGCGCCAGCAGCCGGGACAGGGGAGACTATGGCTACACCTTC
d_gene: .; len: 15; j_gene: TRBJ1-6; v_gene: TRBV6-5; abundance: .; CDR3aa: CASSKNSLYNSPLHF; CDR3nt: TGTGCCAGCAGTAAGAACAGCCTCTATAATTCACCCCTCCACTTT